The 14 T cell receptor beta chains below come from one sample, sequenced in a study of blood T cells in healthy people across ages (dated by TCRdb to between 2015 and 2017). The protocol used for the library was 5' RACE. These reads were obtained on an Illumina HiSeq 2500. A second PCR of roughly 6 to 12 cycles was performed with a sample-barcoded 5' primer and a J-beta primer mix. Starting from the raw public reads, TCRdb applied fastp trimming at Q25, assembled clones with MiXCR and retained in-frame beta chains. Rows with one shared CDR3 protein collapse into an entry with the most common genes and DNA. The sample yields approximately 900,000 distinct CDR3 sequences; 25% to 30% were counted once. Of the sample, roughly a tenth is held by the ten largest clones. These records were also assigned to another study, of T cells of mothers and their children.

The specimen sequenced was blood. Receptor source: a woman aged 40 to 55 in good health.

The CDR3 DNA follows: TGTGCCAGCAGCCCTACTTATGTAGGAACCACAGATACGCAGTATTTT. Its translation is CASSPTYVGTTDTQYF. The chain joins TRBV7-9 to TRBJ2-3; D gene ambiguous. The CDR3 length is 16 residues. Germline V CDR1 and CDR2: SEHNR, FQNEAQ (reference sequence). Trimming removed 5 bases at V and 2 bases at J, with 17 bases between.

The chain links TRBV9 to TRBJ2-5; TRBD1 matches 8 bases. This CDR3 spans 15 amino acids. Trimming took 4 bases from V and 1 from J; bases not matched to a gene: 6. Germline CDR1 is SGDLS and CDR2 is YYNGEE. The chain's CDR3 is CASSSTGGLQETQYF. For the CDR3, the DNA is TGTGCCAGCAGCAGCACAGGGGGGCTCCAAGAGACCCAGTACTTC.

V is TRBV28 and J is TRBJ1-1; TRBD1 is a possible D gene (6 bases). Trimming took 0 bases from V and 7 from J, leaving 6 bases between them. The CDR3 runs 12 residues. Germline CDR1 is MDHEN and CDR2 is SYDVKM. CDR3 protein: CASSLWTGEAFF. CDR3 bases: TGTGCCAGCAGTTTATGGACAGGTGAAGCTTTCTTT.

The chain links TRBV12-3 or TRBV12-4 to TRBJ2-5, with D perhaps assigned TRBD1 or TRBD2 (5 bases each). The CDR3 spans 14 residues. Trimming took 4 bases from V and 4 from J, leaving 13 bases between them. This CDR3 reads CASSSPDGAETQYF. For the CDR3, the DNA is TGTGCCAGCAGTTCCCCTGACGGGGCAGAGACCCAGTACTTC.

The chain employs TRBV29-1 and TRBJ2-1, with unresolved D. The CDR3 covers 13 residues. In germline, CDR1 is SQVTM, CDR2 ANQGSEA. Trimming pared 3 bases from V and 5 bases from J, leaving 11 bases between. The CDR3 DNA reads TGCAGCGTTGATTCCGAAGCCCACAATGAGCAGTTCTTC. It is translated as CSVDSEAHNEQFF.

The chain links TRBV2 to TRBJ1-5; 10 bases align to TRBD1. CDR3 size: 18 residues. CDR1 and CDR2 (germline): SNHLY, FYNNEI. Losses at the gene ends were 4 bases for V and 0 bases for J; bases not matched to a gene: 9. The CDR3 loop is CASSGDRGYSYSNQPQHF. CDR3 coding DNA: TGTGCCAGCAGTGGGGACAGGGGCTACTCCTATAGCAATCAGCCCCAGCATTTT.

There are a few counts of this clonotype. A much larger clone lies one base from this, so it may be a read error. The rearrangement links TRBV20-1 to TRBJ2-7, with TRBD2 matching 15 bases. Trimming at V came to 3 bases and at J to 3 bases, leaving 15 bases not matched to a gene. The length of the CDR3 is 19 residues. The V gene's germline CDR1 is DFQATT and CDR2 SNEGSKA (reference sequence). The CDR3 nucleotides are TGCAGTGCTAGTTCTTATCCCGGGACTAGCGGGGGGCTGGTCTACGAGCAGTACTTC. Translating it yields CSASSYPGTSGGLVYEQYF.

The J gene is TRBJ2-5, the V gene TRBV5-1; unclear D gene. V was trimmed by 2 bases and J by 0 bases, leaving 8 bases between them. Germline CDR1 and CDR2: SGHRS and YFSETQ. This CDR3 is 14 amino acids long. CDR3 loop: CASSFTEHQETQYF. Written as DNA, the CDR3 is TGCGCCAGCAGCTTCACAGAACACCAAGAGACCCAGTACTTC. Based on the CDR3 plus reference TRBV5-1 and TRBJ2-5, the full variable domain is KAGVTQTPRYLIKTRGQQVTLSCSPISGHRSVSWYQQTPGQGLQFLFEYFSETQRNKGNFPGRFSGRQFSNSRSEMNVSTLELGDSALYLCASSFTEHQETQYFGPGTRLLVL.

This clonotype was picked up many times. This chain uses TRBV4-1 with TRBJ2-1, with 7 bases matching TRBD2. V lost 0 bases, J lost 11 bases, and 4 bases stayed unmatched. The CDR3 sequence is 13 residues long. Germline CDR1 and CDR2: MGHRA and YSYEKL. The CDR3 region has the DNA TGCGCCAGCAGCCAAGATTCGGGGGGTCAGCAGTTCTTC. The encoded protein is CASSQDSGGQQFF.

On this clonotype itself: This may be a read error, as it is one base from a much larger clone. The V call is TRBV28, the J call TRBJ1-2; D call uncertain. Germline V lookup: CDR1 MDHEN, CDR2 SYDVKM. The CDR3 sequence is 13 residues long. DNA of the CDR3: TGTGCCTGCAGTCCCCCGCTACACCATGGCTACACCTTC. This encodes CACSPPLHHGYTF.

This clonotype was seen more than once but under ten times. The rearrangement links TRBV14 to TRBJ2-5, with no clear D. Trimming shortened V by 0 bases and J by 2 bases, and 7 bases separated the two germline ends. This CDR3 region has 14 residues. CDR1 is SGHDN, CDR2 FVKESK, per germline. CDR3: CASSQDLIQETQYF. CDR3 DNA: TGTGCCAGCAGCCAAGACCTAATACAAGAGACCCAGTACTTC.

This clonotype came up a few times. As DNA, the CDR3 is TGTGCCAGCAGACCGGCAGGGTCGGCTAATGAAAAACTGTTTTTT. Translated, it gives CASRPAGSANEKLFF. The chain links TRBV28 to TRBJ1-4; a possible D gene is TRBD1 (5 bases). The ends were cut back, 6 bases at V and 3 bases at J, with 14 bases in the middle. There are 15 residues in the CDR3. CDR1 and CDR2 (germline): MDHEN, SYDVKM.

As to this clonotype: A single base separates this from a much larger clone, so it may be a read error. The chain couples TRBV12-3 or TRBV12-4 to TRBJ1-2, with D hard to call. V lost 5 bases and J 3 bases, leaving 16 bases between the germline ends. CDR3 length: 15 residues. CDR3 nucleotide sequence: TGTGCCAGCAGTCCGCGACTGGCCACCTACTATGGCTACACCTTC. Translated: CASSPRLATYYGYTF.

This chain links TRBV7-2 with TRBJ2-1, with D unresolved. Trimming cost V 5 bases and J 0 bases, with 14 bases left between them. Per germline, CDR1 SGHTA and CDR2 FQGNSA. The CDR3 has 16 amino acids. The DNA of the CDR3 is TGTGCCAGCAGCGCGACCGCAATTAACTCCTACAATGAGCAGTTCTTC. Translation: CASSATAINSYNEQFF.